This entry describes one T cell receptor (beta chain). The sample belongs to a study of T cell responses to AZD1222 COVID-19 vaccine. The repertoire was sequenced with immunoSEQ multiplex PCR; TCRdb's copy has only in-frame clones and lacks some. There are under 150,000 clones in the sample; about 91% occur only once, and roughly 3.1% lies in the top ten. The receptor was derived from an adult in good health. The specimen was peripheral blood, collected on day 0 of AZD1222 vaccination.

The CDR3 region is CASSLEETGSNEQFF. The CDR3 DNA is TGCGCCAGCAGCTTGGAGGAGACAGGGTCCAATGAGCAGTTCTTC. This chain joins TRBV5-1 and TRBJ2-1; 7 nucleotides match TRBD1. Germline CDR1 SGHRS, CDR2 YFSETQ. The CDR3 is made up of 15 amino acids. V was pared by 0 bases and J by 6 bases, with 6 bases of the junction left unmatched.